What follows describes a single T cell receptor beta chain. V lost 2 bases and J lost 0, with 12 bases in between. Germline loops: CDR1 SGHDT, CDR2 YYEEEE. The CDR3 covers 16 residues. This sample stems from a study of cytomegalovirus exposure and HLA in healthy donors. TCRdb's table, derived via immunoSEQ multiplex PCR, lists solely in-frame clones and lacks some. The sample has roughly 250,000 clones, 80% to 90% seen once. The source is a man between 18 and 35 years old in good health and CMV-seronegative. This sequence joins TRBV5-6 and TRBJ2-1; D may be TRBD1 (5 bases). Sequencing was performed on PBMCs. CDR3 amino acids: CASSFGAQSSYNEQFF. CDR3 nucleotides: TGTGCCAGCAGCTTTGGGGCGCAGAGCTCCTACAATGAGCAGTTCTTC. The full variable domain, in which reference TRBV5-6 and TRBJ2-1 provide the parts outside the CDR3, is DAGVTQSPTHLIKTRGQQVTLRCSPKSGHDTVSWYQQALGQGPQFIFQYYEEEERQRGNFPDRFSGHQFPNYSSELNVNALLLGDSALYLCASSFGAQSSYNEQFFGPGTRLTVL.